Below, 13 T cell receptor beta chains from the same sample are listed, as sequenced in a study of blood T cells in healthy people across ages. Primed by a sample-barcoded 5' primer and a J-beta primer mix, a second PCR proceeded for about 6 to 12 cycles. TCRdb passed the 5' RACE reads through MiXCR, listing each CDR3 protein once. The sample lists approximately 780,000 distinct CDR3 sequences, around a quarter seen once, with less than 3.5% in the top ten. The sample also formed part of further work on T cells of mothers and their children.

Sequencing was done on a sample of blood. These receptor sequences come from a boy between 10 and 17 years old in good health.

This clonotype was seen a few times. V is TRBV29-1 and J is TRBJ2-7, with 8 bases fitting TRBD1. The CDR3 length is 14 residues. Unmatched junction bases numbered 9, after V lost 4 bases and J lost 4 bases. CDR1 is SQVTM and CDR2 is ANQGSEA in the germline V gene. The CDR3 region has the DNA TGCAGCGTTGGTGTCTACAGGGGGTCGTACGAGCAGTACTTC. It yields the protein CSVGVYRGSYEQYF.

The rearrangement joins TRBV5-1 to TRBJ2-6; 9 nucleotides agree with TRBD2. There are 17 residues in the CDR3. The germline CDR1 and CDR2 sequences are SGHRS and YFSETQ. The junction had 10 bases not matched to a gene; V was cut back by 5 bases and J by 4 bases. Written as DNA, the CDR3 is TGCGCCAGCAGTCGCACTAGCGGGCCAATCGGGGCCAACGTCCTGACTTTC. Translating it yields CASSRTSGPIGANVLTF.

The chain combines TRBV7-9 with TRBJ1-2, with TRBD1 identical over 7 bases. CDR3 length equals 15 residues. The V gene's germline CDR1 is SEHNR and CDR2 FQNEAQ (reference sequence). J lost 4 bases, V lost 1 base, and 6 bases had no gene match. CDR3 nucleotides: TGTGCCAGCAGCTTAGGCGGCAGGGGGGGCTATGGCTACACCTTC. It is translated as CASSLGGRGGYGYTF.

This clonotype came up a few times. This chain links TRBV20-1 with TRBJ1-4; D uncertain. Germline V gives CDR1 DFQATT, CDR2 SNEGSKA (reference sequence). V dropped 5 bases and J dropped 7 bases, with 14 bases sitting between them. The CDR3 is made up of 13 amino acids. The CDR3 DNA follows: TGCAGTGCTGAAGGACTACTCTCTGAAAAACTGTTTTTT. Protein product: CSAEGLLSEKLFF.

The V call is TRBV20-1, the J call TRBJ2-5, with D perhaps given as TRBD1 or TRBD2 (6 bases each). Germline CDR1 reads DFQATT; CDR2 reads SNEGSKA (reference sequence). The ends were cut back, 6 bases at V and 4 bases at J, with 18 bases in the middle. CDR3 length equals 14 residues. Here the CDR3 reads CSARGGGTLETQYF. The CDR3 nucleotides read TGCAGTGCCCGCGGAGGGGGGACTTTAGAGACCCAGTACTTC.

V and J are TRBV19 and TRBJ1-5, with no clear D. Per the germline V gene, CDR1 is LNHDA and CDR2 is SQIVND (reference sequence). The CDR3 loop spans 16 amino acids. Trimming stripped 4 bases from V and 3 bases from J, with 16 bases between. The CDR3: CASSRLGSAINQPQHF. In DNA form, the CDR3 reads TGTGCCAGTAGTAGATTGGGGTCTGCTATCAATCAGCCCCAGCATTTT.

This clonotype was found a few times. The chain couples TRBV6-1 to TRBJ1-4; D unresolved. The CDR3 has 13 amino acids. Looked up from germline, CDR1 is MNHNS and CDR2 is SASEGT. Deletions cut 10 bases from V and 5 bases from J, with 14 bases between. The CDR3 coding sequence is TGTGCCACCCCGGGCCTGGGGAATGAAAAACTGTTTTTT. It translates to CATPGLGNEKLFF.

The DNA for the CDR3 is TGTGCCATCAGTGAGCAGGACAGCCAAGAGACCCAGTACTTC. Amino acid sequence: CAISEQDSQETQYF. The V call is TRBV10-3, the J call TRBJ2-5; weak D call: TRBD1 (6 bases). The CDR3 runs to 14 residues. Trimming removed 2 bases from V and 1 base from J, with 8 bases in between. Germline CDR1 ENHRY, CDR2 SYGVKD.

This chain links TRBV5-1 with TRBJ1-2; D remains ambiguous. Germline CDR1 and CDR2: SGHRS and YFSETQ. This CDR3 is built from 13 residues. V was clipped by 4 bases and J by 3 bases, with 10 bases between them. Here the CDR3 reads CASSLTSDYGYTF. The CDR3 region has the DNA TGCGCCAGCAGCCTTACAAGCGACTATGGCTACACCTTC.

There are a few counts of this clonotype. The CDR3 sequence: CASSRTRTIPSSPLHF. The CDR3 DNA reads TGTGCCAGCAGCCGAACTCGCACAATTCCCAGTTCACCCCTCCACTTT. The chain recombines TRBV12-3 or TRBV12-4 with TRBJ1-6; D remains ambiguous. V lost 6 bases, J lost 9 bases, and 21 bases lay in between. The CDR3 is made up of 16 amino acids.

The chain joins TRBV6-5 to TRBJ2-3; unclear D gene. V was pared by 0 bases and J by 4 bases, with 8 bases between. Germline-derived CDR1 and CDR2 are MNHEY and SVGAGI. This CDR3 spans 14 amino acids. The CDR3 loop is CASSYSLSSDTQYF. In nucleotides, the CDR3 is TGTGCCAGCAGTTACTCTCTCTCGTCAGATACGCAGTATTTT.

The V and J genes are TRBV5-6 and TRBJ2-7; no definite D call. Germline CDR1 and CDR2: SGHDT and YYEEEE. The V and J ends lost 4 bases and 0 bases respectively, with 11 bases between them. The CDR3 sequence is 14 residues long. The CDR3: CASSMRGGSYEQYF. The DNA of the CDR3 is TGTGCCAGCAGCATGCGCGGTGGCTCCTACGAGCAGTACTTC.

This clonotype was counted between two and nine times. This chain links TRBV7-6 with TRBJ2-5, with 9 nucleotides matching TRBD2. There are 15 residues in the CDR3. V lost 2 bases to trimming and J lost 5 bases; unmatched junction nucleotides: 6. Germline-derived CDR1 and CDR2 are SGHVS and FNYEAQ. CDR3 bases: TGTGCCAGCAGCTTAATGGCGGGGGGGGAGGAGACCCAGTACTTC. Translating it yields CASSLMAGGEETQYF.